These 15 T cell receptor beta chains were all obtained from the same sample, sequenced in a study of PD-1 blockade in classical Hodgkin lymphoma. Assay used: immunoSEQ multiplex PCR; TCRdb lists only in-frame clones, some missing. The sample carries 5,500 to 6,500 clones, approximately 76% recorded once. Time point described: cycle 4 day 1 (C4D1), after five to seven weeks of nivolumab. All the patients suffered relapse after autologous stem cell transplantation, and brentuximab vedotin exposure differed. Through magnetic negative selection, CD8+ T cells were separated from PBMCs that had been thawed. Sequencing was performed on CD8+ T cells from blood, taken before the fourth cycle of nivolumab. These TCRs come from a human donor with classical Hodgkin lymphoma.

In its sample, this clone was seen once. J is TRBJ1-4 and V is TRBV15; D is uncertain. V dropped 0 bases and J dropped 4 bases, with 6 bases sitting between them. The CDR3 has 14 amino acids. Germline V gives CDR1 LNHNV, CDR2 YYDKDF (reference sequence). The CDR3 is CATSRDRGNEKLFF. CDR3 DNA: TGTGCCACCAGCAGAGATCGGGGTAATGAAAAACTGTTTTTT.

This clone was seen only a few times. This chain joins TRBV5-5 and TRBJ1-2; no reliable D call. The CDR3 covers 17 residues. Germline V gives CDR1 SGHKS, CDR2 YYEKEE (reference sequence). Trimming cost V 1 base and J 1 base, with 17 bases left between them. The CDR3 is CASSLSHSPSLNYGYTF. The CDR3 DNA reads TGTGCCAGCAGCTTGTCCCACAGCCCTTCCCTTAACTATGGCTACACCTTC.

V usage is TRBV7-8 and J usage is TRBJ2-3; the D call may be TRBD1 or TRBD2 (6 bases each). The CDR3 is made up of 18 amino acids. Germline V gene data show CDR1 as SGHVS and CDR2 as FQNEAQ. With 2 bases removed from V and 0 bases from J, the gap between germline ends came to 18 bases. This CDR3 is CASSLPLDSGPSTDTQYF. DNA for the CDR3: TGTGCCAGCAGCTTACCCCTGGACAGCGGGCCTAGCACAGATACGCAGTATTTT.

The CDR3 nucleotides are TGCGCCAGCAGAGACACCCTGACAGGGGCGTACTTC. It is translated as CASRDTLTGAYF. This chain joins TRBV5-1 and TRBJ2-7, with 8 bases lining up with TRBD1. The ends lost 5 bases at V and 12 bases at J; junction bases unmatched: 10. CDR1 is SGHRS and CDR2 is YFSETQ in the germline V gene. This CDR3 contains 12 residues. The complete variable domain, with remaining parts taken from reference TRBV5-1 and TRBJ2-7, reads KAGVTQTPRYLIKTRGQQVTLSCSPISGHRSVSWYQQTPGQGLQFLFEYFSETQRNKGNFPGRFSGRQFSNSRSEMNVSTLELGDSALYLCASRDTLTGAYFGPGTRLTVT.

The chain joins TRBV5-4 to TRBJ1-3; no clear D gene. Trimming stripped 2 bases from V and 0 bases from J, with 12 bases between. Germline V gene lookup returns CDR1 SGHNT and CDR2 YYREEE (reference sequence). CDR3 size: 16 residues. CDR3 DNA: TGTGCCAGCAGCTTAGGTTCGGAGGTCTCTGGAAACACCATATATTTT. Its translation is CASSLGSEVSGNTIYF.

This chain uses TRBV27 with TRBJ2-5, with D uncertain. The CDR3 has 13 amino acids. V lost 5 bases to trimming and J lost 1 base, with 8 bases between them. Germline V gives CDR1 MNHEY, CDR2 SMNVEV (reference sequence). CDR3 nucleotide sequence: TGTGCCAGCAGTCGGCGGAGCCAAGAGACCCAGTACTTC. Amino acids: CASSRRSQETQYF.

This chain joins TRBV28 and TRBJ1-1; D unclear. Trimming stripped 3 bases from V and 1 base from J, with 9 bases between. This CDR3 has 14 amino acids. Germline V gene sequence: CDR1 MDHEN, CDR2 SYDVKM. In DNA form, the CDR3 reads TGTGCCAGCAGTTTCGGGATACCGAACACTGAAGCTTTCTTT. Translated: CASSFGIPNTEAFF.

The chain links TRBV15 to TRBJ2-2; D gene unclear. V lost 0 bases, J lost 5 bases, and 7 bases lay in between. The CDR3 has 14 residues. Germline loops: CDR1 LNHNV, CDR2 YYDKDF (reference sequence). The CDR3 spells CATSRDLRTGELFF. CDR3 coding DNA: TGTGCCACCAGCAGAGATCTGCGGACCGGGGAGCTGTTTTTT.

The chain joins TRBV30 to TRBJ2-3, with 13 bases matching TRBD2. CDR1 is GTSNPN and CDR2 is SVGIG in the germline V gene (reference sequence). The CDR3 loop spans 17 amino acids. V was pared by 1 base and J by 5 bases, with 9 bases of the junction left unmatched. CDR3 nucleotide sequence: TGTGCCTGGAGTGAACCCGGGACTAGCGGGACAAAAGATACGCAGTATTTT. It yields the protein CAWSEPGTSGTKDTQYF.

The V call is TRBV5-4, the J call TRBJ1-1, with 8 nucleotides matching TRBD1. Germline V CDR1 and CDR2: SGHNT, YYREEE (reference sequence). Trimming took 10 bases from V and 0 from J; bases not matched to a gene: 8. The CDR3 consists of 14 residues. CDR3 nucleotides: TGTGCCGCTACGCTGGACAGGGTGAACACTGAAGCTTTCTTT. Protein: CAATLDRVNTEAFF.

In this sample, this clone turned up a few times. This chain connects TRBV15 to TRBJ1-5; 8 nucleotides agree with TRBD1. The V and J ends lost 8 bases and 0 bases, in that order; junction bases with no gene match: 15. CDR3 length equals 18 residues. The germline gives CDR1 LNHNV, CDR2 YYDKDF (reference sequence). CDR3 amino acids: CATPSPGQELNSNQPQHF. The DNA of the CDR3 is TGTGCCACCCCGTCCCCGGGACAGGAGCTTAATAGCAATCAGCCCCAGCATTTT.

This clone appeared a single time. The chain joins TRBV27 to TRBJ2-7; perhaps TRBD2 as D (6 bases). V was cut by 4 bases and J by 2 bases, with 15 bases left in between. Germline values: CDR1 MNHEY, CDR2 SMNVEV (reference sequence). The CDR3 is 15 amino acids. The CDR3 here is CASSWEAGRTYEQYF. In nucleotides, the CDR3 is TGTGCCAGCAGTTGGGAGGCAGGCCGTACCTACGAGCAGTACTTC.

The rearrangement links TRBV7-7 to TRBJ2-5; D might be TRBD1 or TRBD2, each matching 6 bases. CDR1 is SSHAT and CDR2 is FNYEAQ in the germline V gene (reference sequence). This CDR3 region has 14 residues. V lost 5 bases to trimming and J lost 5 bases, with 15 bases between them. The CDR3: CASSLTRGGETQYF. In DNA form, the CDR3 reads TGTGCCAGCAGCCTAACAAGAGGGGGGGAGACCCAGTACTTC.

The rearrangement joins TRBV30 to TRBJ2-7, with a tentative D call TRBD2 (6 bases). V dropped 0 bases and J dropped 6 bases, with 12 bases sitting between them. The germline V gene encodes CDR1 GTSNPN and CDR2 SVGIG (reference sequence). The CDR3 has 13 amino acids. CDR3 amino acids: CAWSVTGVGEQYF. CDR3 sequence (DNA): TGTGCCTGGAGTGTAACGGGGGTAGGCGAGCAGTACTTC. The full variable domain, with the rest looked up from reference TRBV30 and TRBJ2-7, is SQTIHQWPATLVQPVGSPLSLECTVEGTSNPNLYWYRQAAGRGLQLLFYSVGIGQISSEVPQNLSASRPQDRQFILSSKKLLLSDSGFYLCAWSVTGVGEQYFGPGTRLTVT.

The chain joins TRBV15 to TRBJ2-1, with 10 bases fitting TRBD1. The CDR3 is 16 residues long. Trimming took 0 bases from V and 6 from J; bases not matched to a gene: 5. Germline-derived CDR1 and CDR2 are LNHNV and YYDKDF (reference sequence). CDR3 sequence: CATSRDLGTGVNEQFF. CDR3 coding DNA: TGTGCCACCAGCAGAGATCTCGGGACAGGGGTCAATGAGCAGTTCTTC.